Shown below are 24 T cell receptor beta chains from a single sample sequenced in a study of Tregs in tolerant kidney transplant recipients. The protocol was immunoSEQ multiplex PCR, while the TCRdb copy is restricted to in-frame clones and leaves out a portion. The data contain tens of thousands of clones, about 87% of them seen just once; the ten biggest clones take up 3.8%. Mixed chimerism was transient after nonmyeloablative marrow transplants from related graft donors. Source: CD4+ T cells from blood (PBMCs), taken 6 months after the transplant. The receptors were sampled from a human patient who received a combined kidney and bone marrow transplant. A subset of T cells may come from the graft donor.

V is TRBV7-9 and J is TRBJ1-1; 8 nucleotides align to TRBD1. The CDR3 runs 11 residues. Trimming took 3 bases from V and 11 from J; bases not matched to a gene: 2. Germline lookup yields CDR1 SEHNR and CDR2 FQNEAQ (reference sequence). The CDR3 reads CASSLDREAFF. The CDR3, as DNA: TGTGCCAGCAGCTTGGACAGGGAGGCTTTCTTT.

This chain joins TRBV15 and TRBJ2-1; possible D gene TRBD1, 5 bases. This CDR3 is 13 amino acids long. Trimming stripped 7 bases from V and 4 bases from J, with 11 bases between. The V gene's germline CDR1 is LNHNV and CDR2 YYDKDF (reference sequence). Here the CDR3 reads CATKVGEYNEQFF. As DNA, the CDR3 is TGTGCCACCAAGGTAGGGGAATACAATGAGCAGTTCTTC.

The chain carries TRBV4-2 and TRBJ2-3; D is possibly TRBD1 (6 bases). Germline V gene lookup returns CDR1 LGHNA and CDR2 YNFKEQ. V dropped 2 bases and J dropped 6 bases, with 15 bases sitting between them. The CDR3 extends over 15 amino acids. The CDR3: CASSQPQGLVDTQYF. Here the CDR3 DNA reads TGTGCCAGCAGCCAACCACAGGGATTAGTGGATACGCAGTATTTT.

The V and J genes are TRBV4-2 and TRBJ2-3; D possibly corresponds to TRBD2 (5 bases). Germline V gene lookup returns CDR1 LGHNA and CDR2 YNFKEQ. The CDR3 has 15 amino acids. Trimming took 3 bases from V and 4 from J, leaving 14 bases between them. The CDR3 is CASSQVYSAPDTQYF. CDR3 nucleotide sequence: TGTGCCAGCAGCCAGGTCTATAGCGCCCCAGATACGCAGTATTTT.

In the case of this clone: A read error likely explains this, since a far larger clone differs by one base. The chain joins TRBV11-3 to TRBJ2-7, with 9 nucleotides matching TRBD1. V lost 5 bases and J lost 4; bases outside the gene matches: 6. The CDR3 runs 14 residues. Germline CDR1 is SGHNT and CDR2 is YENEEA. The CDR3 sequence is CASSAGTGQYEQYF. CDR3 bases: TGTGCCAGCAGCGCCGGGACAGGGCAGTACGAGCAGTACTTC.

The chain has TRBV6-5 and TRBJ2-7, with a tentative D call TRBD2 (6 bases). This CDR3 has 12 amino acids. V shed 5 bases and J shed 3 bases, with 8 bases lying between them. Germline V gene data show CDR1 as MNHEY and CDR2 as SVGAGI. CDR3 protein: CASSRTNYEQYF. CDR3 DNA sequence: TGTGCCAGCAGTCGGACTAACTACGAGCAGTACTTC.

Concerning this clone itself: Other nucleotide sequences in the sample specify the same CDR3. The chain carries TRBV5-4 and TRBJ2-5; D is possibly TRBD1 (6 bases). CDR3 length equals 14 residues. Trimming pared 3 bases from V and 2 bases from J, leaving 11 bases between. Per germline, CDR1 SGHNT and CDR2 YYREEE (reference sequence). CDR3 residues: CASSWPGQQETQYF. The CDR3 DNA reads as TGTGCCAGCAGCTGGCCCGGACAGCAAGAGACCCAGTACTTC.

The V gene is TRBV19, the J gene TRBJ2-1; D unresolved. The CDR3 covers 14 residues. V dropped 5 bases and J dropped 2 bases, with 10 bases sitting between them. CDR1 LNHDA and CDR2 SQIVND come from the germline V gene (reference sequence). DNA of the CDR3: TGTGCCAGTAGTGGGTCAGGCCCCTACAATGAGCAGTTCTTC. Amino acids: CASSGSGPYNEQFF.

The chain recombines TRBV15 with TRBJ2-3, with D possibly matching TRBD2 (5 bases). The CDR3 is 14 amino acids. CDR1 is LNHNV, CDR2 YYDKDF, per germline (reference sequence). Between the trimmed V and J ends, which lost 4 bases and 2 bases, there was a span of 10 bases. The CDR3 reads CATSNGLITDTQYF. Here the CDR3 DNA reads TGTGCCACCAGCAACGGACTGATCACAGATACGCAGTATTTT.

The rearrangement joins TRBV9 to TRBJ2-3, with TRBD2 matching over 7 bases. The CDR3 runs 15 residues. Per the germline V gene, CDR1 is SGDLS and CDR2 is YYNGEE. V lost 0 bases and J lost 3; bases outside the gene matches: 4. CDR3 protein: CASSVDQRETDTQYF. CDR3 sequence (DNA): TGTGCCAGCAGCGTAGACCAGCGGGAAACAGATACGCAGTATTTT.

The V call is TRBV19, the J call TRBJ2-2, with TRBD1 identical over 7 bases. Trimming at V came to 3 bases and at J to 7 bases, leaving 11 bases not matched to a gene. Looked up from germline, CDR1 is LNHDA and CDR2 is SQIVND (reference sequence). This CDR3 has 16 residues. DNA for the CDR3: TGTGCCAGTAGTATCCGCGTTGGACAGGCGGTCGGGGAGCTGTTTTTT. This encodes CASSIRVGQAVGELFF.

The rearrangement joins TRBV7-7 to TRBJ2-7; 10 bases are a match to TRBD1. After removal of 1 base from V and 6 bases from J, the junction contained 0 bases not matched to a gene. The V gene's germline CDR1 is SSHAT and CDR2 FNYEAQ (reference sequence). The CDR3 sequence is 13 residues long. The CDR3 loop reads CASSLGTGGEQYF. For the CDR3, the DNA is TGTGCCAGCAGCTTAGGGACAGGGGGCGAGCAGTACTTC.

The chain combines TRBV7-6 with TRBJ2-1, with D perhaps TRBD2 (6 bases). CDR3 size: 19 residues. The germline V and J ends were trimmed by 0 bases and 4 bases, with 22 bases remaining between them. Germline V gene lookup returns CDR1 SGHVS and CDR2 FNYEAQ. CDR3 sequence (DNA): TGTGCCAGCAGCTTAGCGCGGCGGGGCTCTCGTCAAATTTACAATGAGCAGTTCTTC. Translation: CASSLARRGSRQIYNEQFF. The whole variable domain, filled in from reference TRBV7-6 and TRBJ2-1, reads GAGVSQSPRYKVTKRGQDVALRCDPISGHVSLYWYRQALGQGPEFLTYFNYEAQQDKSGLPNDRFSAERPEGSISTLTIQRTEQRDSAMYRCASSLARRGSRQIYNEQFFGPGTRLTVL.

This CDR3 reads CASSTTGISGNTIYF. CDR3 coding DNA: TGTGCCAGTAGTACAACAGGGATCTCTGGAAACACCATATATTTT. The chain recombines TRBV19 with TRBJ1-3; possible D gene TRBD1, 6 bases. The V gene lost 4 bases and the J gene lost 0 bases, with 10 bases spanning the gap. This CDR3 region has 15 residues. CDR1 is LNHDA, CDR2 SQIVND, per germline (reference sequence).

V is TRBV4-1 and J is TRBJ2-6; D is perhaps TRBD1 (6 bases). The V end lost 4 bases, the J end lost 4 bases, and 11 bases lay between the germline ends. Germline lookup yields CDR1 MGHRA and CDR2 YSYEKL. CDR3 size: 15 residues. CDR3 DNA sequence: TGCGCCAGCAGCCCCCAGGGGCTCGGGGCCAACGTCCTGACTTTC. It yields the protein CASSPQGLGANVLTF.

The chain uses TRBV5-4 and TRBJ1-1; maybe TRBD1 (5 bases). Germline V gives CDR1 SGHNT, CDR2 YYREEE (reference sequence). Trimming removed 0 bases from V and 4 bases from J, with 13 bases in between. This CDR3 spans 15 amino acids. The CDR3 sequence is CASSLDQGGSTEAFF. In DNA form, the CDR3 reads TGTGCCAGCAGCTTGGACCAGGGAGGGAGCACTGAAGCTTTCTTT. Supplemented by reference TRBV5-4 and TRBJ1-1, the full variable domain reads ETGVTQSPTHLIKTRGQQVTLRCSSQSGHNTVSWYQQALGQGPQFIFQYYREEENGRGNFPPRFSGLQFPNYSSELNVNALELDDSALYLCASSLDQGGSTEAFFGQGTRLTVV.

The chain links TRBV19 to TRBJ2-2, with D tentatively TRBD2 (6 bases). Germline assignment: CDR1 LNHDA and CDR2 SQIVND (reference sequence). This CDR3 has 13 amino acids. Deletions cut 5 bases from V and 5 bases from J, with 9 bases between. In nucleotides, the CDR3 is TGTGCCAGTAGTGCGGGGAGGACCGGGGAGCTGTTTTTT. Encoded protein: CASSAGRTGELFF. Full variable domain (rest looked up from reference TRBV19 and TRBJ2-2): DGGITQSPKYLFRKEGQNVTLSCEQNLNHDAMYWYRQDPGQGLRLIYYSQIVNDFQKGDIAEGYSVSREKKESFPLTVTSAQKNPTAFYLCASSAGRTGELFFGEGSRLTVL.

V is TRBV11-2 and J is TRBJ2-7, with D possibly matching TRBD2 (6 bases). Between the trimmed V and J ends, which lost 6 bases and 3 bases, there was a span of 12 bases. This CDR3 is built from 13 residues. Germline CDR1 and CDR2: SGHAT and FQNNGV. This CDR3 reads CASRRLARYEQYF. CDR3 sequence (DNA): TGTGCCAGCAGGCGTCTAGCGCGCTACGAGCAGTACTTC.

The chain is built from TRBV6-5 and TRBJ2-7, with 11 positions matching TRBD2. After removal of 0 bases from V and 6 bases from J, the junction contained 4 bases not matched to a gene. CDR3 size: 15 residues. The V gene's germline CDR1 is MNHEY and CDR2 SVGAGI. The CDR3 DNA sequence: TGTGCCAGCAGTTACTCTAGCGGGGGGGCGCGCGAGCAGTACTTC. Amino acids: CASSYSSGGAREQYF.

The chain has TRBV19 and TRBJ2-7; D is perhaps TRBD2 (7 bases). The CDR3 extends over 13 amino acids. Germline CDR1 LNHDA, CDR2 SQIVND (reference sequence). Trimming shortened V by 8 bases and J by 2 bases, and 13 bases separated the two germline ends. The CDR3 DNA reads TGTGCCAGTTCGGGGGGCATGGCCTACGAGCAGTACTTC. Amino acid sequence: CASSGGMAYEQYF.

The chain carries TRBV2 and TRBJ1-2, with a tentative D call TRBD1 (6 bases). The V gene lost 4 bases and the J gene lost 10 bases, with 22 bases spanning the gap. The CDR3 length is 15 residues. CDR1 is SNHLY, CDR2 FYNNEI, per germline. CDR3 nucleotides: TGTGCCAGCAGTGTAAGGGGAGGGGGGGCGGAGAACTACACCTTC. Its protein is CASSVRGGGAENYTF. Based on the CDR3 plus reference TRBV2 and TRBJ1-2, the full variable domain is EPEVTQTPSHQVTQMGQEVILRCVPISNHLYFYWYRQILGQKVEFLVSFYNNEISEKSEIFDDQFSVERPDGSNFTLKIRSTKLEDSAMYFCASSVRGGGAENYTFGSGTRLTVV.

The chain links TRBV7-3 to TRBJ2-1; TRBD2 is a possible D gene (6 bases). CDR1 is SGHTA, CDR2 FQGTGA, per germline. The ends were cut back, 2 bases at V and 6 bases at J, with 17 bases in the middle. The CDR3 sequence is 16 residues long. Here the CDR3 reads CASSLGGTSLGNEQFF. For the CDR3, the DNA is TGTGCCAGCAGCTTAGGGGGGACGTCCTTAGGCAATGAGCAGTTCTTC.

J is TRBJ2-2 and V is TRBV30; 9 nucleotides agree with TRBD2. The CDR3 is 17 amino acids. Germline CDR1 and CDR2: GTSNPN and SVGIG (reference sequence). J gave up 7 bases and V 3 bases, and 15 bases lay outside the gene matches. The CDR3 loop is CAWSWLLAGGSGGELFF. For the CDR3, the DNA is TGTGCCTGGAGCTGGTTGCTGGCGGGGGGGTCGGGCGGGGAGCTGTTTTTT.

This chain uses TRBV18 with TRBJ2-5; 8 bases agree with TRBD1. The CDR3 runs 14 residues. Trimming took 5 bases from V and 4 from J; bases not matched to a gene: 6. Germline-derived CDR1 and CDR2 are KGHSH and LQKENI. CDR3 sequence (DNA): TGTGCCAGCTCAAGTGACAGGGGTGGAGAGACCCAGTACTTC. Protein product: CASSSDRGGETQYF.